Listed below are T cell receptor beta chains from one sample, sequenced in a study of T cell responses to AZD1222 COVID-19 vaccine. Profiling relied on immunoSEQ multiplex PCR, and the TCRdb table lists in-frame clones only, not all of them. This sample carries some 150,000 clones, around 91% of them seen once, and the ten largest clones take around 5.2%. The material was peripheral blood, obtained on day 0 of AZD1222 vaccination. The receptors come from an adult in good health. Each CDR3 is given with its conserved first and last residue. D genes are given only for firm matches. Clone sizes are given selectively: once, few, many, or a class where the clone is expanded.

V gene,D gene,clone size,J gene,CDR3 protein,CDR3 DNA
TRBV10-1,-,-,TRBJ1-2,CASIPVRGVQRGRTGYGYTF,TGCGCCAGCATTCCAGTTAGGGGGGTCCAGCGCGGCCGGACGGGGTATGGCTACACCTTC
TRBV11-2,-,-,TRBJ1-2,CASSLVSGYTF,TGTGCCAGCAGCTTAGTTTCGGGCTACACCTTC
TRBV5-1,TRBD2,few,TRBJ2-2,CASSLTSGTTGELFF,TGCGCCAGCAGCTTGACTAGCGGGACCACCGGGGAGCTGTTTTTT
TRBV21-1,-,-,TRBJ2-5,CASRQKGDSRNEETQYF,TGTGCCAGCAGACAAAAAGGGGACTCAAGGAACGAAGAGACCCAGTACTTC
TRBV7-2,TRBD1,-,TRBJ2-1,CASSYTSGTGSYNEQFF,TGTGCCAGCAGCTATACATCCGGGACAGGTTCGTACAATGAGCAGTTCTTC
TRBV5-8,TRBD2,-,TRBJ2-3,CAPASGVTSSTDTQYF,TGTGCCCCGGCTAGCGGGGTAACCTCTAGCACAGATACGCAGTATTTT
TRBV7-9,-,once,TRBJ2-2,CAPGGAGGVEELFF,TGTGCCCCCGGGGGGGCAGGGGGCGTCGAAGAGCTGTTTTTT
TRBV10-1,TRBD1,-,TRBJ1-3,CASSDWDRGVDTIYF,TGCGCCAGCAGTGACTGGGACAGGGGCGTAGACACCATATATTTT
TRBV5-6,-,-,TRBJ2-7,CASSSSGVEQYF,TGTGCCAGCAGCTCTTCAGGGGTCGAGCAGTACTTC
TRBV5-4,TRBD1,few,TRBJ2-2,CASSFVSGGGELFF,TGTGCCAGCAGCTTCGTCTCAGGGGGCGGGGAGCTGTTTTTT
TRBV7-9,TRBD1,-,TRBJ2-7,CASSLWDRRGEQYF,TGTGCCAGCAGCCTTTGGGACAGAAGGGGCGAGCAGTACTTC
TRBV2,TRBD2,-,TRBJ2-7,CASSDPGLAGEQYF,TGTGCCAGCAGTGACCCCGGGCTAGCGGGCGAGCAGTACTTC
TRBV28,-,-,TRBJ2-1,CASSPQGGNEQFF,TGTGCCAGCAGTCCACAGGGTGGCAATGAGCAGTTCTTC
TRBV4-1,-,-,TRBJ1-1,CASSQVRGRTEAFF,TGCGCCAGCAGCCAAGTGCGGGGGAGAACTGAAGCTTTCTTT
TRBV6-5,-,-,TRBJ2-7,CASRTASYEQYF,TGTGCCAGCAGGACGGCATCCTACGAGCAGTACTTC
TRBV6-2/TRBV6-3,-,-,TRBJ2-3,CASSYDSWDTQYF,TGTGCCAGCAGTTACGACAGCTGGGACACGCAGTATTTT
TRBV28,-,-,TRBJ1-6,CASSTNRVSPLHF,TGTGCCAGCAGTACCAACAGAGTTTCACCCCTCCACTTT
TRBV5-1,-,few,TRBJ2-7,CASSFRDGAYEQYF,TGCGCCAGCAGCTTCCGGGACGGGGCCTACGAGCAGTACTTC
TRBV2,TRBD1,once,TRBJ1-6,CASRGTGESPLHF,TGTGCCAGCAGGGGGACAGGGGAATCACCCCTCCACTTT
TRBV6-2/TRBV6-3,-,-,TRBJ1-2,CASSSRLRDGYTF,TGTGCCAGCAGTTCCCGGTTGAGAGATGGCTACACCTTC
TRBV10-3,TRBD1,-,TRBJ1-2,CAIRGDRAGGRYTF,TGTGCCATCAGGGGGGACAGGGCCGGTGGTAGGTACACCTTC
TRBV5-1,-,-,TRBJ1-1,CASRTGNTEAFF,TGCGCCAGCCGGACGGGGAACACTGAAGCTTTCTTT
TRBV20-1,TRBD2,-,TRBJ2-5,CSASAGGGASRFQETQYF,TGCAGTGCTAGTGCTGGCGGGGGGGCGTCCAGATTCCAAGAGACCCAGTACTTC
TRBV6-2/TRBV6-3,-,-,TRBJ2-1,CASSSPLAIYYNEQFF,TGTGCCAGCAGTTCCCCTCTAGCGATCTACTACAATGAGCAGTTCTTC
TRBV19,-,once,TRBJ2-1,CASSPPHNEQFF,TGTGCCAGTAGTCCGCCCCACAATGAGCAGTTCTTC
TRBV11-2,TRBD1,-,TRBJ1-1,CASSLSFRDRWPEAFF,TGTGCCAGCAGCTTAAGTTTCCGGGACAGATGGCCTGAAGCTTTCTTT
TRBV29-1,TRBD2,once,TRBJ2-7,CSVGTSAHEQYF,TGCAGCGTAGGGACTAGCGCCCACGAGCAGTACTTC
TRBV7-9,-,-,TRBJ2-1,CASSFLPGSGYNEQFF,TGTGCCAGCAGCTTTTTACCGGGTAGCGGTTACAATGAGCAGTTCTTC
TRBV6-1,-,-,TRBJ1-2,CASSEAVGDPNYGYTF,TGTGCCAGCAGTGAAGCTGTCGGTGACCCTAACTATGGCTACACCTTC